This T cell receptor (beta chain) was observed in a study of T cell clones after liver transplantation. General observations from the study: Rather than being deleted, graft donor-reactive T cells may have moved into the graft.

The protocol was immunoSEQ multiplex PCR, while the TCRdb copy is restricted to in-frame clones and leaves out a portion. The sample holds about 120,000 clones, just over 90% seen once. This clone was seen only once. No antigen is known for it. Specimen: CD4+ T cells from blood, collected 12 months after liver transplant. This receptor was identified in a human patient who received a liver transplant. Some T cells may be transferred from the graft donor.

This chain's CDR3 is CASSESRLAGVVDEQFF. The DNA of the CDR3 is TGCGCCAGCAGTGAGTCGAGACTAGCGGGAGTTGTGGATGAGCAGTTCTTC. This chain connects TRBV10-2 to TRBJ2-1; TRBD2 aligns across 12 bases. The CDR3 has 17 residues. With 0 bases clipped from V and 8 bases from J, the junction kept 8 bases outside the gene matches. Looked up from germline, CDR1 is WSHSY and CDR2 is SAAADI.